Sequencing of this T cell receptor beta chain was carried out in a study of T-cell memory formation after mild COVID-19 (dated by TCRdb to about 2021). For the study in its entirety: Most TCR sequence clusters were specific to one of the two donors. The cohort comprised two young, previously healthy adult volunteers, one female and one male. In two donors, T-cell clones that expanded and contracted after mild COVID-19 were tracked by sequencing TCRalpha and TCRbeta repertoires over time.

Ficoll-Paque density gradient centrifugation was used to isolate PBMCs. Instrument used: Illumina NovaSeq 6000. TCRalpha and TCRbeta cDNA libraries were built by 5'RACE with constant-segment primers, adding sample barcodes and unique molecular identifiers. RNA was extracted from every sample with Trizol reagent. Library amplification was performed in two PCR steps, and a second sample barcode and Illumina TruSeq adapters were introduced in the second step. The libraries were sequenced on an Illumina NovaSeq using 2 x 150 bp paired-end reads. In the authors' own workflow: Reads were demultiplexed and collapsed into UMI-guided consensus sequences with migec v1.2.7. With mixcr v2.1.11, UMI consensuses were aligned to TRA and TRB V and J templates and assembled into clonotypes. Clonotypes were classified as expanded or contracted when called significant by both edgeR and NoisET, with noise models trained on biological replicates. For edgeR calls, a false discovery rate-adjusted p below 0.01 and a log2 fold-change threshold of 1 were applied. As an exploratory analysis of dynamics, max-normalized trajectories of the 1000 most abundant clonotypes were examined by PCA with hierarchical clustering. Each responding clone was given a CD4 or CD8 phenotype based on the CD4+ and CD8+ repertoires, which had been sequenced separately. The public reads were quality trimmed at Q25 with fastp and then assembled into clones with MiXCR by TCRdb, keeping productive beta chains. For every CDR3 protein sequence, its rows merge into one entry that carries the most common genes and DNA. These V and J calls are TCRdb output, not the study's own analysis. The sample table shows approximately 390,000 distinct CDR3 sequences, and about 17% are seen once. The ten largest make up roughly 21% of the sample.

CDR1 and CDR2 are read off the germline V gene (reference sequence) as LGHDT and YNNKEL. Its CDR3 holds 12 amino acids, cysteine through phenylalanine. The sequence is cut down to CDR3 DNA, 36 bases in frame from base 1. At the junction V is shortened by 7 bases and J by 8 bases, with 13 bases in between. This clonotype was observed a handful of times. What this receptor recognizes is not known. Within one base of it there is no much larger clone, and no base qualities were kept. What the study reported, not specific to this receptor: The study covered only a couple of mild cases, and larger cohorts including severe cases with pre-infection samples were considered necessary. Clones that contracted from day 15 to 85 showed balanced CD4/CD8 phenotypes, whereas a second wave of clones that expanded from day 15 to 37 leaned towards CD4+. Contracting CD4+ clones were located mainly in the CM and EM memory subsets, whereas CD8+ clones were found to be enriched in EMRA. Whether the second-wave clones peaking on day 37 were SARS-CoV-2 specific was not confirmed. Some responding clones were detected in pre-infection memory, which suggested that pre-existing cross-reactive memory T cells had joined the SARS-CoV-2 response.

The sample consisted of PBMCs or a T cell subset sorted from them (not recorded which). This TCR was recovered from a man aged 18 to 35 who had mild COVID-19 (a few samples of this study predate the infection). The sample titles of this study are shuffled in the database, so cell type and time point are left out; the donor was told from shared clones. The sequence links TRBV3-1 to TRBJ2-3; no D gene can be assigned with confidence. In nucleotides, the sequence is TGTGCCAGCACCAAAACGGATGGTACGCAGTATTTT. The translation is CASTKTDGTQYF.